This T cell receptor (beta chain) was recorded in a study of T-cell memory formation after mild COVID-19 (dated by TCRdb to about 2021). In the study overall: TCR sequence clusters from the two donors were largely donor specific. Longitudinal TCRalpha and TCRbeta repertoire sequencing tracked T-cell clones expanding and contracting after mild COVID-19 in two donors. The cohort was made up of two young adult volunteers, one female and one male, who were previously healthy.

According to the germline V gene, CDR1 reads MNHNS and CDR2 reads SASEGT. The CDR3 covers 13 residues, taking in both the cysteine and the phenylalanine. Of all the DNA, just the CDR3 is kept, 39 bases in frame from base 1. Ficoll-Paque density gradient centrifugation was used to isolate PBMCs. The listed sequencing device is Illumina NovaSeq 6000. TCRalpha and TCRbeta cDNA libraries were built by 5'RACE with constant-segment primers, adding sample barcodes and unique molecular identifiers. RNA was extracted from every sample with Trizol reagent. The libraries were amplified in two PCR steps, and the second step added a second sample barcode and Illumina TruSeq adapters. Libraries were sequenced on an Illumina NovaSeq with 2 x 150 bp paired-end reads. Per the original workflow: Reads were demultiplexed and collapsed into UMI-guided consensus sequences with migec v1.2.7. Using mixcr v2.1.11, the UMI consensuses were aligned to TRA and TRB V and J templates and assembled into clonotypes. A clonotype was counted as expanded or contracted only when both edgeR and NoisET called the clonotype significant, with the noise models trained on biological replicates. For edgeR calls, a false discovery rate-adjusted p below 0.01 and a log2 fold-change threshold of 1 were applied. As an exploratory analysis of dynamics, max-normalized trajectories of the 1000 most abundant clonotypes were examined with PCA combined with hierarchical clustering. The CD4 or CD8 phenotype of responding clones was assigned using the separately sequenced CD4+ and CD8+ repertoires. TCRdb reran the public reads through fastp at Q25 and MiXCR, keeping productive beta chains. Records with the same CDR3 protein are collapsed into one entry carrying the most frequent genes and DNA. Clone size and V and J calls follow TCRdb, not the original study. The sample yields 470,000 or so distinct CDR3 sequences; 20% were counted once. The ten largest clones capture approximately 8.1% of the sample.

What the study reported, not specific to this receptor: SARS-CoV-2 specificity of the second-wave clones peaking on day 37 was not confirmed. Some responding clones were detected in pre-infection memory, suggesting pre-existing cross-reactive memory T cells joined the SARS-CoV-2 response. Balanced CD4/CD8 phenotypes were observed for clones contracting from day 15 to 85, whereas a bias towards CD4+ was observed for a second wave of clones expanding from day 15 to 37. The study covered only a couple of mild cases, and larger cohorts including severe cases with pre-infection samples were considered necessary. Contracting CD4+ clones were found mainly in CM and EM memory subsets, while CD8+ clones were enriched in EMRA.

Turning to this clonotype: Its cognate antigen has yet to be identified. No base qualities exist here, and no much larger clone lies one base off it.

Sequencing was done on a sample of PBMCs or a T cell subset sorted from them (not recorded which). Here the chain combines TRBV6-1 and TRBJ1-2; a tentative D match to TRBD1 spans 5 bases. The source is an adult woman who had mild COVID-19 (a few samples of this study predate the infection). The sample titles of this study are shuffled in the database, so cell type and time point are left out; the donor was told from shared clones. The DNA is as follows: TGTGGGATTAGGGACGGTTTTTACTATGGCTACACCTTC. This codes for CGIRDGFYYGYTF.